These T cell receptor beta chains were read from a single sample in a study of regulatory T cells in long-lasting Graves disease. A single record per CDR3 protein comes from TCRdb applying MiXCR to the multiplex PCR reads. This sample has 400,000 to 500,000 distinct CDR3 sequences; around a fifth occur once, and the top ten carry over 6%. The material was peripheral blood mononuclear cells (PBMCs), obtained when the disease was refractory, from a patient treated with antithyroid drugs. Receptors were obtained from a female donor with Graves disease. The CDR3 runs from the conserved cysteine through the conserved F or W. A D gene is named only where the DNA matches it firmly. Only some rows state a clone size, as once, few, many or a class for expanded clones.

TRBV11-2	TRBJ1-1	many	.	TGTGCCACCAAGCGGGTGAACACTGAAGCTTTCTTT	CATKRVNTEAFF
TRBV12-3/TRBV12-4	TRBJ2-5	many	.	TGTGCCAGCAGTTCTCCTTCGCGGTCCAGTACCACGGGAGAGACCCAGTACTTC	CASSSPSRSSTTGETQYF
TRBV2	TRBJ1-4	many	.	TGTGCCAGCAGCCGGGACGCTAATGAAAAACTGTTTTTT	CASSRDANEKLFF
TRBV19	TRBJ1-1	few	TRBD1	TGTGCCAGTAGAAAACGACCGGGACAGGGAGGAAGGAACACTGAAGCTTTCTTT	CASRKRPGQGGRNTEAFF
TRBV24-1	TRBJ1-5	.	.	TGTGCCACCAGTGACTCTCCGGGGTTCAATCAGCCCCAGCATTTT	CATSDSPGFNQPQHF
TRBV5-1	TRBJ1-6	.	.	TGCGCCAGCAGCTTAGACCCCGGGACTCTAACACCCCTCCACTTT	CASSLDPGTLTPLHF
TRBV7-9	TRBJ2-7	few	.	TGTGCCAGCAGCTTAGGCTCAGGCGGCGAGCAGTACTTC	CASSLGSGGEQYF
TRBV5-4	TRBJ1-1	.	.	TGTGCCAGCAGCTTCGAGCAGGTAAACACTGAAGCTTTCTTT	CASSFEQVNTEAFF
TRBV7-9	TRBJ2-3	once	.	TGTGCCAGCAGCCTAGCGATGAACACAGATACGCAGTATTTT	CASSLAMNTDTQYF
TRBV28	TRBJ2-3	few	.	TGTGCCAGCAGTAAAATCACAGATACGCAGTATTTT	CASSKITDTQYF
TRBV11-3	TRBJ1-4	many	.	TGTGCCAGCAGCCCCGAAGGGGGGGAAAAACTGTTTTTT	CASSPEGGEKLFF
TRBV25-1	TRBJ1-4	many	TRBD1	TGTGCCAGCAGTTTCGGAACAGGGGCTAATGAAAAACTGTTTTTT	CASSFGTGANEKLFF
TRBV4-3	TRBJ2-5	few	.	TGCGCCAGCAGCCAAGACGGGGTAGCGCGAGGGGAGACCCAGTACTTC	CASSQDGVARGETQYF
TRBV12-3/TRBV12-4	TRBJ2-1	.	.	TGTGCCAGCGGGCGGGAAGCTAATGAGCAGTTCTTC	CASGREANEQFF
TRBV7-2	TRBJ2-2	.	.	TGTGCCAGCAGCTTAGCGCGTACGGGGGAGCTGTTTTTT	CASSLARTGELFF
TRBV5-5	TRBJ1-1	.	.	TGTGCCAGCAGCTTGGCCACGGGGGCGCAGTGGAACACTGAAGCTTTCTTT	CASSLATGAQWNTEAFF
TRBV12-3/TRBV12-4	TRBJ2-5	many	TRBD1	TGTGCCAGCAGCTCCCAAGGACAGGGGCAAGAGACCCAGTACTTC	CASSSQGQGQETQYF
TRBV13	TRBJ1-2	many	TRBD1	TGTGCCAGCAGCTTATGGCAGGGGGCTTATGGCTACACCTTC	CASSLWQGAYGYTF
TRBV27	TRBJ2-6	few	.	TGTGCCAGCAGCCCCGAACCTGGCTCTGGGGCCAACGTCCTGACTTTC	CASSPEPGSGANVLTF
TRBV28	TRBJ1-1	many	.	TGTGCCAGCAGTTTATCGCCTTCGGGGGAAGCTTTCTTT	CASSLSPSGEAFF
TRBV20-1	TRBJ1-2	many	TRBD1	TGCAGTGCGACAGGGGGCGGAACGGACCCTTACCCCTTCATCGGCTACACCTTC	CSATGGGTDPYPFIGYTF
TRBV28	TRBJ1-5	many	.	TGTGCCAGCAGTTCCGACACCACCTTGCAGCCCCAGCATTTT	CASSSDTTLQPQHF